This T cell receptor (beta chain) was captured by sequencing in a study of cytomegalovirus exposure and HLA in healthy donors. Across the whole study: Unique TCRs numbering around 85 million, obtained from HLA-typed donors, made up an early data release.

This clone has only one observation. Antigen: not known. General study results and limits: A later analysis linked a missense DCLRE1C variant to TCR beta V- and J-gene trimming.

CDR1 is SNHLY and CDR2 is FYNNEI in the germline V gene. CDR3 length equals 12 residues. V lost 7 bases, J lost 2 bases, and 8 bases lay in between. The donors gave bone marrow, and they were healthy. Amplification used 60 Vbeta primers and 13 Jbeta primers. Original analysis: In a later analysis, some 10 million of around 75 million unique beta chains occurred in at least two donors. TCRdb's table, derived via immunoSEQ multiplex PCR, lists solely in-frame clones and lacks some. The V and J calls and clone size are taken from that table; D and trimming were inferred from the DNA. The table has approximately 200,000 clones, 70% to 85% seen once.

Material: PBMCs. This sequence was found in a boy between 2 and 10 years old in good health and CMV-seronegative. This chain joins TRBV2 and TRBJ1-2; weak D call: TRBD1 (6 bases). CDR3 DNA sequence: TGTGCCAGCAACCAGGGGAACTATGGCTACACCTTC. Its translation is CASNQGNYGYTF.